This T cell receptor beta chain is drawn from a study of vaccination effects on CD4 cells after COVID-19. Sequencing used immunoSEQ multiplex PCR; TCRdb keeps in-frame clones, though not all of them. The sample holds under 30,000 clones, 76% seen once. About this clone: Its specificity is not known.

Findings and limits, study-wide: Cross-reaction with common cold coronaviruses was seen in only 1 of 255 vaccine-induced clones from healthy vaccinees. Long after vaccination, the clones induced by infection and by vaccine shrank markedly in size.

Antigen-specific CD4+ T cells were expanded (with viral peptide pools) by the ViraFEST assay ahead of sequencing. Following an approximately ten-day culture, CD4+ T cells were purified. Recipients of the vaccine had no prior SARS-CoV-2 infection and negative nucleocapsid antibodies. They grew under 2.5 million PBMC in each well, adding 9.5 to 10 IU/ml IL-2 and 7.5 to 10 ug/ml peptides. Replacing half the medium with IL-2 medium was done on days 3 and 7. Germline V CDR1 and CDR2: ENHRY, SYGVKD. V lost 1 base, J lost 4 bases, and 2 bases stayed unmatched. CDR3 length: 17 amino acids. The chain joins TRBV10-3 to TRBJ2-2, with TRBD2 matching 14 bases. The TCR sequence derives from a human donor who received a COVID-19 vaccine. Sample: CD4+ T cells from PBMCs cultured with HCoV-NL63 spike peptides, taken before COVID-19 vaccination. The CDR3 here is CAISEWGLAGATGELFF. Written as DNA, the CDR3 is TGTGCCATCAGTGAGTGGGGACTAGCGGGAGCCACCGGGGAGCTGTTTTTT.